One sample yielded the 17 T cell receptor beta chains listed below, sequenced in a study of breast tumors, draining lymph nodes, adjacent tissues. MiXCR, run by TCRdb on the multiplex PCR reads, gives a single entry per CDR3 protein. The data hold 150,000 to 200,000 distinct CDR3 sequences, with 25% to 40% observed a single time. Breast cancer patients provided tissue from their axillary draining lymph nodes. The specimen sequenced was axillary lymph node tissue. Source of these receptors: a female donor with breast cancer. Some clones in this sample may be carry-over from other donors' samples.

This clonotype has at least ten counts. CDR3 region: CSAWGGQNEQYF. In nucleotides, the CDR3 is TGCAGTGCATGGGGCGGACAGAACGAGCAGTACTTC. J is TRBJ2-7 and V is TRBV20-1; maybe TRBD1 (6 bases). This CDR3 is 12 amino acids long. Germline assignment: CDR1 DFQATT and CDR2 SNEGSKA (reference sequence). The V end was cut by 6 bases, the J end by 5 bases, with 14 bases between.

Comments on this clonotype: A much larger clone lies one base from this, so it may be a read error. V is TRBV5-5 and J is TRBJ2-7, with TRBD2 matching over 7 bases. V trimming: 3 bases; J trimming: 2 bases; junction bases outside the gene matches: 8. Germline V gene lookup returns CDR1 SGHKS and CDR2 YYEKEE (reference sequence). This CDR3 has 15 residues. CDR3 bases: TGTGCCAGCAGCTCACGGGAGGCGAATCCCTACGAGCAGTACTTC. It specifies CASSSREANPYEQYF.

The chain combines TRBV15 with TRBJ2-1; 9 nucleotides align to TRBD1. The germline CDR1 and CDR2 sequences are LNHNV and YYDKDF (reference sequence). The CDR3 runs to 15 residues. V shed 3 bases, J shed 9 bases, and the junction held 9 bases outside the gene matches. This CDR3 is CATSRRQGESGEQFF. The CDR3 nucleotides read TGTGCCACCAGCAGGAGACAGGGGGAGAGTGGTGAGCAGTTCTTC.

This clonotype was counted ten times or more. The gene calls are TRBV4-3 and TRBJ2-7; tentative D call: TRBD2 (5 bases). Germline-derived CDR1 and CDR2 are LGHNA and YSLEER. The CDR3 sequence is 16 residues long. Trimming stripped 0 bases from V and 0 bases from J, with 12 bases between. The CDR3 spells CASSQETASGSYEQYF. CDR3 sequence (DNA): TGCGCCAGCAGCCAAGAAACGGCGAGCGGCTCCTACGAGCAGTACTTC.

In this sample, this clonotype turned up many times. The chain combines TRBV4-1 with TRBJ2-6, with D unresolved. V was shortened by 5 bases and J by 0 bases, with 14 bases between the two germline ends. CDR3 length equals 17 residues. Germline lookup yields CDR1 MGHRA and CDR2 YSYEKL. The CDR3: CASSYSAVSSGANVLTF. DNA of the CDR3: TGCGCCAGCAGCTACTCGGCGGTAAGCTCTGGGGCCAACGTCCTGACTTTC.

Regarding this clonotype: In this CDR3 the conserved last residue, phenylalanine or tryptophan, is missing, so a read error is likely. The chain uses TRBV29-1 and TRBJ2-7, with D possibly being TRBD2 (5 bases). This CDR3 spans 13 amino acids. CDR1 is SQVTM and CDR2 is ANQGSEA in the germline V gene. The V gene lost 6 bases and the J gene lost 4 bases, with 16 bases spanning the gap. The CDR3 DNA reads as TGCAGCGTGAGGACGGGGATGATATACGAGCAGTACTCC. Its translation: CSVRTGMIYEQYS.

The V gene is TRBV28, the J gene TRBJ1-4; D remains ambiguous. Per germline, CDR1 MDHEN and CDR2 SYDVKM. The CDR3 sequence is 15 residues long. V was shortened by 2 bases and J by 6 bases, with 13 bases between the two germline ends. CDR3 nucleotides: TGTGCCAGCAGTTTAATCGGCAGGAGTGATGAAAAACTGTTTTTT. Protein product: CASSLIGRSDEKLFF.

The sample holds many counts of this clonotype. The gene calls are TRBV5-1 and TRBJ2-3, with D maybe TRBD2 (5 bases). The CDR3 has 15 residues. The germline V gene has CDR1 SGHRS and CDR2 YFSETQ. With 0 bases removed from V and 0 bases from J, the gap between germline ends came to 8 bases. CDR3 sequence: CASSLVAPSTDTQYF. CDR3 in DNA: TGCGCCAGCAGCTTGGTAGCGCCAAGCACAGATACGCAGTATTTT.

This chain's CDR3 is CASSEAGQGLDEQYF. The CDR3 nucleotides read TGTGCCAGCAGTGAAGCGGGACAGGGATTAGACGAGCAGTACTTC. The chain combines TRBV2 with TRBJ2-7; TRBD1 aligns across 9 bases. Germline loops: CDR1 SNHLY, CDR2 FYNNEI. The CDR3 spans 15 residues. Trimming took 0 bases from V and 5 from J; bases not matched to a gene: 5.

The chain joins TRBV4-1 to TRBJ2-7; 13 bases line up with TRBD2. In germline, CDR1 is MGHRA, CDR2 YSYEKL. J gave up 3 bases and V 0 bases, and 5 bases lay outside the gene matches. CDR3 length: 17 amino acids. In nucleotides, the CDR3 is TGCGCCAGCAGCCAAGATCCCGGACTAGCGGGAGTCTACGAGCAGTACTTC. Its protein product is CASSQDPGLAGVYEQYF.

CDR3 coding DNA: TGCAGTGCTAGAGATTTTGGGGCCAACGTCCTGACTTTC. Translating it yields CSARDFGANVLTF. This chain connects TRBV20-1 to TRBJ2-6; D is uncertain. Germline V gives CDR1 DFQATT, CDR2 SNEGSKA (reference sequence). The CDR3 totals 13 residues. The germline V and J ends were trimmed by 0 bases and 3 bases, with 3 bases remaining between them.

This clonotype was detected ten times or more. The V and J genes are TRBV19 and TRBJ2-3, with D unclear. CDR3 length: 13 amino acids. Looked up from germline, CDR1 is LNHDA and CDR2 is SQIVND (reference sequence). The ends were cut back, 5 bases at V and 6 bases at J, with 12 bases in the middle. The DNA of the CDR3 is TGTGCCAGTAGTGGTAGTAGCTTGGATACGCAGTATTTT. Its translation: CASSGSSLDTQYF.

Many counts were recorded for this clonotype. The rearrangement joins TRBV20-1 to TRBJ1-6; D gene uncertain. The CDR3 loop spans 13 amino acids. V was pared by 5 bases and J by 9 bases, with 14 bases between. Germline CDR1 DFQATT, CDR2 SNEGSKA (reference sequence). As DNA, the CDR3 is TGCAGTGCTGTTGGACTGCTTATTTCACCCCTCCACTTT. This codes for CSAVGLLISPLHF.

This clonotype was counted ten times or more. The CDR3 spells CATGGRTDTQYF. For the CDR3, the DNA is TGTGCCACCGGCGGCCGCACAGATACGCAGTATTTT. This chain connects TRBV24-1 to TRBJ2-3, with D unresolved. V lost 9 bases to trimming and J lost 1 base, with 7 bases between them. Germline V gives CDR1 KGHDR, CDR2 SFDVKD. The CDR3 totals 12 residues.

The rearrangement links TRBV29-1 to TRBJ2-5, with D possibly matching TRBD1 (6 bases). V was trimmed by 3 bases and J by 4 bases, leaving 18 bases between them. Germline loops: CDR1 SQVTM, CDR2 ANQGSEA. This CDR3 is 15 amino acids long. The CDR3 DNA is TGCAGCGTTGAGGGGGCCAAGGGGAGAGGAGAGACCCAGTACTTC. This sequence encodes CSVEGAKGRGETQYF.

About this clonotype: One junction end does not reproduce the germline sequence, and a read error may be involved. The J gene is TRBJ2-7, the V gene TRBV19, with TRBD2 as a possible D gene (5 bases). The CDR3 is 14 amino acids. Germline CDR1 reads LNHDA; CDR2 reads SQIVND (reference sequence). CDR3 sequence reads: CASSIGGYVYERYF. The CDR3 coding sequence is TGTGCCAGTAGTATAGGAGGGTACGTCTACGAGCGGTACTTC. Full variable domain (missing parts from reference TRBV19 and TRBJ2-7): DGGITQSPKYLFRKEGQNVTLSCEQNLNHDAMYWYRQDPGQGLRLIYYSQIVNDFQKGDIAEGYSVSREKKESFPLTVTSAQKNPTAFYLCASSIGGYVYERYFGPGTRLTVT.

This clonotype appeared many times. The V gene is TRBV5-8, the J gene TRBJ2-7; tentatively, D is TRBD1 or TRBD2 (7 bases each). The CDR3 has 14 residues. Germline CDR1 reads SGHTS; CDR2 reads YDEGEE. Trimming took 3 bases from V and 3 from J, leaving 13 bases between them. The CDR3 DNA is TGTGCCAGCAGCTCCGCCAGGGGGGGCTACGAGCAGTACTTC. Protein sequence: CASSSARGGYEQYF.